This T cell receptor beta chain stems from a study of molecular identifiers for immune sequencing clone quantification (dated by TCRdb to the late 2010s). Some background on the complete study: For a replicate experiment, the RNA from either around 20,000 or 99,000 naive CD8 T cells was divided into five aliquots, and four of those aliquots went on to sequencing. This methods study benchmarked molecular-identifier clustering-based TCR repertoire sequencing (MIDCIRS) and TCR RNA copy counting, using CD8 T cells to do so. Study-wide findings and limitations: Naive libraries contained spiked-in Jurkat TCR RNA (roughly 10 copies' worth), which is not part of the donor repertoire. Clones above 20 RNA copies held over 97% of molecules in CMV-specific effector cells but under 1% in naive cells. Highly expanded clone sizes could be underestimated because identical TCR molecules may share a barcode. Spiked-in Jurkat TCR RNA equal to a single cell's worth was reported to be detectable even within 1,200,000 naive CD8 T cells. Modeling indicated approximately 3.1 TCR RNA copies recovered per cell, compared with 7.5 to 10 by digital PCR, which implies a capture efficiency of around 30%. When barcode sub-clustering was left out, chimeric consensus sequences inflated TCR diversity, with chimeras reaching as high as 47%.

This clonotype was seen at least ten times. No antigen is known for it. No quality values exist for individual bases; no much larger clone is one base distant. Libraries of naive CD8 T cells were built from around 18,000 to 910,000 sorted cells, with 10%, 30% or 50% of the purified RNA used. Naive CD8 T cells were FACS-sorted as CD8+CD4-CCR7+CD45RA+ on a BD FACSAria II into RLT Plus buffer. Ten to eleven TCR copies' worth of Jurkat RNA were spiked into roughly 20,000-1,000,000 naive CD8 T cell samples to test detection sensitivity. Enrichment of CD8 T cells was performed with RosetteSep CD8+ T Cell Enrichment Cocktail and Ficoll-Paque, after which ACK red cell lysis was carried out. Receptors were amplified or captured by PCR. TCRdb records Illumina HiSeq 4000 as the sequencer. Preparation of bulk TCR libraries followed a previously described approach, with the TCR primers listed in Table S5. Purification of total RNA was performed with the Qiagen AllPrep DNA/RNA kit. Before any analysis, reads coming from multiple sequencing runs of the same library were combined into one pool. In the authors' own workflow: Reads were retained only if their TCR constant sequence matched exactly, and those retained reads were trimmed to 150 nt and grouped according to their 12-nt molecular barcodes. Reads within each barcode group were sub-clustered using a 15% Levenshtein threshold, and quality-weighted consensus sequences were constructed for each RNA molecule. Non-functional sequences were discarded, and so were lower-count sequences lying one edit away from another sequence. Based on a fit of two negative binomial distributions, barcode sub-clusters having less than 20% of the maximum read count were discarded. The public sequencing data were trimmed at Q25 with fastp and processed into clonotypes with MiXCR by TCRdb, which kept only in-frame beta chains. For every CDR3 protein sequence, its rows merge into one entry that carries the most common genes and DNA. TCRdb's processing, not the authors', yielded these V and J calls. The sample table shows 85,000 to 90,000 distinct CDR3 sequences, and roughly 19% are seen once. The top ten clones comprise around 0.8% of the sample.

From the cysteine through the phenylalanine, the CDR3 covers 15 amino acids. Only CDR3 DNA is held: 45 bases, read in frame from base 1. V is cut by 6 bases and J by 4 bases, and the space between the germline ends is 17 bases. This chain joins TRBV12-3 or TRBV12-4 to TRBJ2-3; TRBD2 is a possible D gene, resting on 5 matching bases. The sequenced sample was naive CD8+ T cells from blood, with Jurkat cell RNA spiked in. The sample's cell subset or site, from its label and the paper: FACS-sorted CD8+CD4-CCR7+CD45RA+ naive T cells. This sequence was found in a human donor in good health. Some libraries in this study had Jurkat cell RNA spiked in. The nucleotide sequence is given as TGTGCCAGCAGCCCCACGGGGTTTAGTCCAGATACGCAGTATTTT. Translation gives CASSPTGFSPDTQYF.